The entry that follows covers one TCR beta chain sequence. At one boundary the junction diverges from the germline segment, which might be a read error. Rearranged V-D-J TRB sequences were amplified with a mixed TRB-A/B primer pool. TCRdb analysed the multiplex PCR reads with MiXCR anew, one entry per CDR3 protein. The data hold about 2,500 distinct CDR3 sequences, with 20% to 25% observed a single time. CDR1 SGHDT and CDR2 YYEEEE come from the germline V gene. The CDR3 extends over 15 amino acids. TCR beta rearrangements were amplified from peripheral blood genomic DNA. The data stem from a study of T cell repertoires in aging, cancer and after chemotherapy.

The sequence derives from a human donor with a blood cancer. The sequenced sample was blood. The gene calls are TRBV5-6 and TRBJ2-1, with unresolved D. The CDR3 DNA is TGCGCCAGCAGCCAAGGACGGACCTCCTACAATGAGCAGTTCTTC. It specifies CASSQGRTSYNEQFF.